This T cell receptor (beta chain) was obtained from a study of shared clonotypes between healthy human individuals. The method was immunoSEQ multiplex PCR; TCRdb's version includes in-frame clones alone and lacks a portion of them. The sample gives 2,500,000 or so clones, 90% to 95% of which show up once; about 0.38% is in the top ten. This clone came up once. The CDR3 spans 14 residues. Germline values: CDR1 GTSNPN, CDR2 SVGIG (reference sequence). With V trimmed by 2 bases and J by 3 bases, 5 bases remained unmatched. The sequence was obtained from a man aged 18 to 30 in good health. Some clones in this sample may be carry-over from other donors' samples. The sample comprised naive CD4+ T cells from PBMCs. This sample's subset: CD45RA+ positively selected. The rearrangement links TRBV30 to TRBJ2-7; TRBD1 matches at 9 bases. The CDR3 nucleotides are TGTGCCTGGAGTCGACAGGGGGGACTCTACGAGCAGTACTTC. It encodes CAWSRQGGLYEQYF.